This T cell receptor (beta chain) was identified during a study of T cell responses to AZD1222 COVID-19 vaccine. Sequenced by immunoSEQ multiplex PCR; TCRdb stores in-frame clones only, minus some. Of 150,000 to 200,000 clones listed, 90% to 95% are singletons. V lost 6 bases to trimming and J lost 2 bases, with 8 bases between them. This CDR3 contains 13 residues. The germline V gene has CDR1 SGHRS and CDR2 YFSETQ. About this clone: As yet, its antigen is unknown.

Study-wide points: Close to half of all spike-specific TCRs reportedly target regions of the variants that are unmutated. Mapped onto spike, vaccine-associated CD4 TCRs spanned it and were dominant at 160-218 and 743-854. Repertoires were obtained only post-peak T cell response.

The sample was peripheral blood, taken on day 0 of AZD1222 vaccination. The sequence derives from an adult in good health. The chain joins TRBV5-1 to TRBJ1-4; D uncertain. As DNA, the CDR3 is TGCGCCAGCAAGTCTGGCACTAATGAAAAACTGTTTTTT. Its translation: CASKSGTNEKLFF.